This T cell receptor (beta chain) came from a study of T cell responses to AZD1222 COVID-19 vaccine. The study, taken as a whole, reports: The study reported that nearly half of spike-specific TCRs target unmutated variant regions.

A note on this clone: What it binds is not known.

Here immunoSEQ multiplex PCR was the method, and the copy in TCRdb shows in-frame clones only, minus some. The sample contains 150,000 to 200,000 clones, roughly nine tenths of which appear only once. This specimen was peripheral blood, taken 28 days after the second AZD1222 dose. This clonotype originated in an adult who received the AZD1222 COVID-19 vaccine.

The CDR3 sequence: CASSLTSGRVNEQFF. The CDR3 bases are TGCGCCAGCAGTCTGACTAGCGGGAGAGTAAATGAGCAGTTCTTC. This chain connects TRBV10-2 to TRBJ2-1, with 12 bases identical to TRBD2. J was trimmed by 7 bases and V by 5 bases; bases with no gene match: 6. Germline V gene sequence: CDR1 WSHSY, CDR2 SAAADI. This CDR3 spans 15 amino acids.